One sample yielded the 8 T cell receptor beta chains listed below, sequenced in a study of CD4+ T cells in melanoma. TCRdb's copy holds only in-frame clones and misses some; the assay was immunoSEQ multiplex PCR. The sample has 4,500 to 6,000 clones; roughly 60% are singletons. Sequencing was carried out using cells from a culture (not recorded whether cultured in vitro). The origin of the receptors is a human donor with melanoma.

In nucleotides, the CDR3 is TGTGCCAGTTTGGGGCGGACTAATGAAAAACTGTTTTTT. It encodes CASLGRTNEKLFF. V is TRBV19 and J is TRBJ1-4; TRBD1 is a possible D gene (5 bases). V was pared by 8 bases and J by 2 bases, with 9 bases between. The CDR3 has 13 residues. The germline V gene has CDR1 LNHDA and CDR2 SQIVND (reference sequence).

The CDR3 bases are TGTGCCAGCAGCTTAGTAGTGGGGGGCGCAGGTACCGGGGAGCTGTTTTTT. The encoded protein is CASSLVVGGAGTGELFF. The chain recombines TRBV7-6 with TRBJ2-2, with D possibly called TRBD1 or TRBD2 (6 bases each). CDR1 and CDR2 (germline): SGHVS, FNYEAQ. Trimming shortened V by 1 base and J by 5 bases, and 17 bases separated the two germline ends. The CDR3 is 17 residues long.

V and J are TRBV5-4 and TRBJ2-7, with a possible D match to TRBD2 (6 bases). Germline-derived CDR1 and CDR2 are SGHNT and YYREEE (reference sequence). There are 15 residues in the CDR3. The V and J ends lost 0 bases and 2 bases respectively, with 12 bases between them. The CDR3 DNA is TGTGCCAGCAGCTTGGCGGGGGTAAAGCCCTACGAGCAGTACTTC. Amino acid sequence: CASSLAGVKPYEQYF.

This clone occurred a few times. The J gene is TRBJ1-6, the V gene TRBV28; 7 bases map to TRBD1. J was trimmed by 5 bases and V by 0 bases; bases with no gene match: 16. The CDR3 has 20 amino acids. CDR1 and CDR2 from the germline V gene are MDHEN and SYDVKM. CDR3 sequence reads: CASSLWRSEAGGFDNSPLHF. The CDR3 DNA follows: TGTGCCAGCAGTTTATGGAGGAGTGAGGCAGGGGGTTTTGATAATTCACCCCTCCACTTT. Looking up the rest from reference TRBV28 and TRBJ1-6 gives the full variable domain: DVKVTQSSRYLVKRTGEKVFLECVQDMDHENMFWYRQDPGLGLRLIYFSYDVKMKEKGDIPEGYSVSREKKERFSLILESASTNQTSMYLCASSLWRSEAGGFDNSPLHFGNGTRLTVT.

The rearrangement joins TRBV4-2 to TRBJ2-5; no firm D call. Germline V gene sequence: CDR1 LGHNA, CDR2 YNFKEQ. V gave up 3 bases and J gave up 3 bases, with 14 bases separating them. The CDR3 spans 15 residues. This CDR3 reads CASSHVRGPEETQYF. The DNA of the CDR3 is TGTGCCAGCAGCCATGTTCGTGGGCCGGAAGAGACCCAGTACTTC.

V usage is TRBV28 and J usage is TRBJ2-1; unclear D gene. The CDR3 runs to 11 residues. Trimming cost V 3 bases and J 5 bases, with 2 bases left between them. Germline assignment: CDR1 MDHEN and CDR2 SYDVKM. The CDR3 DNA reads as TGTGCCAGCAGTTTTGACAATGAGCAGTTCTTC. As protein: CASSFDNEQFF.

The chain carries TRBV7-9 and TRBJ2-5, with a weak D call TRBD1 (5 bases). Germline CDR1 reads SEHNR; CDR2 reads FQNEAQ (reference sequence). The ends were cut back, 5 bases at V and 4 bases at J, with 14 bases in the middle. The length of the CDR3 is 14 residues. Written as DNA, the CDR3 is TGTGCCAGCAGCCGGACGGACATGGGAGAGACCCAGTACTTC. Residues: CASSRTDMGETQYF. Drawing the rest from reference TRBV7-9 and TRBJ2-5, the complete variable domain is DTGVSQNPRHKITKRGQNVTFRCDPISEHNRLYWYRQTLGQGPEFLTYFQNEAQLEKSRLLSDRFSAERPKGSFSTLEIQRTEQGDSAMYLCASSRTDMGETQYFGPGTRLLVL.

The gene calls are TRBV7-9 and TRBJ2-3, with 7 nucleotides matching TRBD1. Germline trimming cut 5 bases from V and 0 bases from J; bases unmatched to any gene: 5. CDR1 and CDR2 (germline): SEHNR, FQNEAQ (reference sequence). The CDR3 consists of 15 residues. The DNA of the CDR3 is TGTGCCAGCAGCCCGGGACAGTATAGCACAGATACGCAGTATTTT. This encodes CASSPGQYSTDTQYF.